Listed below are T cell receptor beta chains from one sample, sequenced in a study of control samples from healthy donors and cancer patients. Method: immunoSEQ multiplex PCR; TCRdb's copy keeps in-frame clones and lacks some. The sample shows roughly 38,000 clones, around nine tenths of them seen only once. Sequencing was done on a sample of blood. The receptors here all came from a woman in her fifties or sixties in good health. CDR3s include the opening cysteine and the closing phenylalanine or tryptophan. D genes are given only for firm matches. Clone size is given for some rows only: seen once, a few or many times, or a class if the clone is expanded.

J gene,clone size,D gene,V gene,CDR3 DNA,CDR3 protein
TRBJ1-1,NA,NA,TRBV10-3,TGTGCCATCAGTGAGTCGAGCAGGGAAGCTTTCTTT,CAISESSREAFF
TRBJ1-2,NA,NA,TRBV5-8,TGTGCCAGCGCCCGGTGGGGAGGGATCGAGACTGGTGGCTACACCTTC,CASARWGGIETGGYTF
TRBJ1-1,NA,NA,TRBV5-8,TGTGCCAGCAGCAGAGGGATGAAGAACACTGAAGCTTTCTTT,CASSRGMKNTEAFF
TRBJ2-5,NA,TRBD1,TRBV10-3,TGTGCCATCAGCCATGACAGGGCCCCTGAGACCCAGTACTTC,CAISHDRAPETQYF
TRBJ2-2,NA,NA,TRBV18,TGTGCCAGCTCGGGACAAACTGCGAACACCGGGGAGCTGTTTTTT,CASSGQTANTGELFF
TRBJ2-2,NA,NA,TRBV7-3,TGTGCCAGCAGCTGGGGTCTGAACACCGGGGAGCTGTTTTTT,CASSWGLNTGELFF
TRBJ1-4,NA,NA,TRBV7-9,TGTGCCAGCAGCCAACCGAGCGGGGGTCACCGGGCTAATGAAAAACTGTTTTTT,CASSQPSGGHRANEKLFF
TRBJ1-6,NA,NA,TRBV19,TGTGCCAGTAGTATGTTGAGTTCACCCCTCCACTTT,CASSMLSSPLHF
TRBJ2-6,NA,NA,TRBV19,TGTGCCAGTAGAGAAAGTCTGTCCTCTGGGGCCAACGTCCTGACTTTC,CASRESLSSGANVLTF
TRBJ1-6,NA,NA,TRBV6-5,TGTGCCAGCAGTTACTCTGCCAGTAATTCACCCCTCCACTTT,CASSYSASNSPLHF
TRBJ2-7,few,TRBD1,TRBV30,TGTGCCGTAGGGACAGGCGACTCCTACGAGCAGTACTTC,CAVGTGDSYEQYF